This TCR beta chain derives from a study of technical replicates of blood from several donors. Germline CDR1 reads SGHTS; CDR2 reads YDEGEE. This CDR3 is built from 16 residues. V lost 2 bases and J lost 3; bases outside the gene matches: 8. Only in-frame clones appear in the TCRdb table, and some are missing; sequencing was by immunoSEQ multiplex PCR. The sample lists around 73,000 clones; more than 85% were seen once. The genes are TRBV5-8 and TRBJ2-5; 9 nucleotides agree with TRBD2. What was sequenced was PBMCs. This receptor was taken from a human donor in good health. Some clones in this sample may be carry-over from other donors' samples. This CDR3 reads CASSLGSGGLKETQYF. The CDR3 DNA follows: TGTGCCAGCAGCTTAGGTAGCGGGGGCCTGAAAGAGACCCAGTACTTC.